One sample yielded the 23 T cell receptor beta chains listed below, sequenced in a study of shared clonotypes between healthy human individuals. The assay was immunoSEQ multiplex PCR, and TCRdb's table has in-frame clones only and misses some. Here the sample spans about 980,000 clones, about 80% being singletons. What was sequenced was memory CD4+ T cells sorted from blood. Subset indicated: CD45RA-negative fraction. These receptors all stem from a man between 18 and 35 years old in good health.

Only a few counts were recorded for this clone. V usage is TRBV11-2 and J usage is TRBJ1-6; the D gene is possibly TRBD1 (5 bases). Trimming pared 8 bases from V and 6 bases from J, leaving 17 bases between. There are 15 residues in the CDR3. The germline V gene encodes CDR1 SGHAT and CDR2 FQNNGV. The CDR3, as DNA: TGTGCCAGCGCCTCCGGGGCGCCTGGTAATTCACCCCTCCACTTT. Its translation is CASASGAPGNSPLHF.

DNA for the CDR3: TGTGCCAGCAGTTACTCGGACAGCCGCTCCTACGAGCAGTACTTC. Protein sequence: CASSYSDSRSYEQYF. The rearrangement links TRBV6-6 to TRBJ2-7, with TRBD1 as a possible D gene (6 bases). Trimming shortened V by 0 bases and J by 0 bases, and 9 bases separated the two germline ends. Germline CDR1 and CDR2: MNHNY and SVGAGI (reference sequence). The CDR3 contains 15 residues.

This chain links TRBV2 with TRBJ2-3, with 8 nucleotides matching TRBD2. The CDR3 has 11 amino acids. Germline V gene data show CDR1 as SNHLY and CDR2 as FYNNEI. The CDR3 reads CSGGRTDTQYF. The CDR3, as DNA: TGTAGCGGGGGCCGCACAGATACGCAGTATTTT.

With respect to this clone: This may stem from a read error, because a much larger clone lies one nucleotide away. Within the sample, other DNA sequences also encode this same CDR3. The genes are TRBV27 and TRBJ2-7; D is unclear. This CDR3 is built from 11 residues. V dropped 4 bases and J dropped 3 bases, with 4 bases sitting between them. Per germline, CDR1 MNHEY and CDR2 SMNVEV (reference sequence). CDR3 region: CASSSSYEQYF. In nucleotides, the CDR3 is TGTGCCAGCAGTTCCAGCTACGAGCAGTACTTC.

V gene TRBV9 combines with J gene TRBJ2-1; tentative D call: TRBD2 (6 bases). Trimming pared 4 bases from V and 5 bases from J, leaving 16 bases between. Germline loops: CDR1 SGDLS, CDR2 YYNGEE. CDR3 length: 15 amino acids. In DNA, the CDR3 is TGTGCCAGCAGCCCATCCGGGGGACCCAACAATGAGCAGTTCTTC. Protein: CASSPSGGPNNEQFF.

The chain is built from TRBV5-1 and TRBJ2-3; 8 bases agree with TRBD1. With 7 bases clipped from V and 1 base from J, the junction kept 5 bases outside the gene matches. Germline V lookup: CDR1 SGHRS, CDR2 YFSETQ. This CDR3 region has 14 residues. DNA of the CDR3: TGCGCCAGCGCGGTACAGGGGGGCACAGATACGCAGTATTTT. Amino acids: CASAVQGGTDTQYF.

The rearrangement uses TRBV6-5 and TRBJ2-7; no definite D call. The CDR3 runs 14 residues. Looked up from germline, CDR1 is MNHEY and CDR2 is SVGAGI. V was trimmed by 5 bases and J by 4 bases, leaving 15 bases between them. The CDR3 DNA reads TGTGCCAGCAGTCCCTATCGAAAGGGTTACGAGCAGTACTTC. Protein product: CASSPYRKGYEQYF.

This clone has at least ten counts. The V gene is TRBV25-1, the J gene TRBJ1-4; the D gene is possibly TRBD1 (6 bases). V lost 1 base to trimming and J lost 7 bases, with 13 bases between them. The CDR3 loop spans 15 amino acids. Germline V CDR1 and CDR2: MGHDK, SYGVNS. The CDR3 protein is CASSESRGFSEKLFF. CDR3 in DNA: TGTGCCAGCAGTGAATCGAGGGGGTTTTCTGAAAAACTGTTTTTT.

The V gene is TRBV10-3, the J gene TRBJ2-7; the match to TRBD1 covers 7 bases. Trimming cost V 4 bases and J 5 bases; bases outside gene matches: 11. This CDR3 spans 15 amino acids. CDR1 is ENHRY, CDR2 SYGVKD, per germline. This chain's CDR3 is CAISVRQGEGNEQYF. DNA of the CDR3: TGTGCCATCAGTGTTAGACAGGGAGAGGGGAACGAGCAGTACTTC.

J is TRBJ1-2 and V is TRBV27; 11 bases are a match to TRBD1. Germline values: CDR1 MNHEY, CDR2 SMNVEV (reference sequence). V gave up 3 bases and J gave up 7 bases; unmatched junction bases: 7. This CDR3 is 15 amino acids long. For the CDR3, the DNA is TGTGCCAGCAGTTTCATGGGACAGGGGGTTGGTGGCTACACCTTC. It yields the protein CASSFMGQGVGGYTF.

The chain employs TRBV18 and TRBJ2-7, with D hard to call. The CDR3 is made up of 13 amino acids. V lost 5 bases and J 0 bases, leaving 8 bases between the germline ends. Germline CDR1 and CDR2: KGHSH and LQKENI. The CDR3 DNA sequence: TGTGCCAGCTCATCCCGTAGCTCCTACGAGCAGTACTTC. Its translation is CASSSRSSYEQYF.

This clone was observed at least ten times. The genes are TRBV2 and TRBJ2-3, with TRBD2 matching 11 bases. The ends lost 7 bases at V and 5 bases at J; junction bases unmatched: 8. The germline V gene has CDR1 SNHLY and CDR2 FYNNEI. The CDR3 sequence is 15 residues long. Here the CDR3 DNA reads TGTGCCAGCACCCGCTTAGCGGGGGGGGGAGATACGCAGTATTTT. It yields the protein CASTRLAGGGDTQYF.

This chain uses TRBV30 with TRBJ2-1; 9 positions match TRBD1. Germline CDR1 reads GTSNPN; CDR2 reads SVGIG (reference sequence). J gave up 1 base and V 4 bases, and 5 bases lay outside the gene matches. CDR3 length: 15 amino acids. CDR3 protein: CAWIGGQGSYNEQFF. The CDR3 DNA reads as TGTGCCTGGATTGGGGGACAGGGTTCCTACAATGAGCAGTTCTTC.

The rearrangement links TRBV11-2 to TRBJ2-2; D may be TRBD2 (6 bases). The germline V and J ends were trimmed by 5 bases and 7 bases, with 17 bases remaining between them. Germline CDR1 reads SGHAT; CDR2 reads FQNNGV. This CDR3 has 15 residues. Here the CDR3 reads CASSLAGPLGGELFF. The CDR3 bases are TGTGCCAGCAGCCTCGCGGGGCCGCTCGGCGGGGAGCTGTTTTTT.

CDR3 amino acids: CASSQGTGSNQPQHF. The CDR3 DNA reads TGTGCCAGCAGCCAAGGGACAGGTAGCAATCAGCCCCAGCATTTT. The V call is TRBV11-2, the J call TRBJ1-5; TRBD1 matches at 8 bases. CDR3 length equals 15 residues. CDR1 and CDR2 from the germline V gene are SGHAT and FQNNGV. Trimming took 5 bases from V and 0 from J; bases not matched to a gene: 3.

This clone showed up just a few times. This chain connects TRBV7-2 to TRBJ2-3; TRBD1 is a possible D gene (5 bases). V was cut by 3 bases and J by 1 base, with 5 bases left in between. The germline CDR1 and CDR2 sequences are SGHTA and FQGNSA. The CDR3 loop spans 13 amino acids. CDR3 coding DNA: TGTGCCAGCAGCTTGGGGCGCACAGATACGCAGTATTTT. Amino acid sequence: CASSLGRTDTQYF.

The chain links TRBV11-2 to TRBJ1-5; D gene ambiguous. CDR3 length: 12 residues. V was pared by 4 bases and J by 6 bases, with 7 bases between. Germline V gene lookup returns CDR1 SGHAT and CDR2 FQNNGV. The CDR3 bases are TGTGCCAGCAGCTACCAAATTCAGCCCCAGCATTTT. Translation: CASSYQIQPQHF.

This chain links TRBV6-1 with TRBJ1-5; TRBD1 might be the D (6 bases). The germline gives CDR1 MNHNS, CDR2 SASEGT. V shed 4 bases and J shed 3 bases, with 25 bases lying between them. The CDR3 extends over 19 amino acids. CDR3: CASSGPGVERFWSNQPQHF. The CDR3 DNA follows: TGTGCCAGCAGTGGACCAGGGGTTGAAAGGTTTTGGTCCAATCAGCCCCAGCATTTT.

A remark on this clone: At one end, the junction sequence differs from germline, possibly due to a read error. This chain's CDR3 is CASREGRLGLHPETQYF. The CDR3 nucleotides are TGTGCCAGCAGAGAAGGGAGGCTGGGCCTCCACCCAGAGACCCAGTACTTC. The chain recombines TRBV6-1 with TRBJ2-5, with TRBD2 as a possible D gene (6 bases). Germline values: CDR1 MNHNS, CDR2 SASEGT. The CDR3 spans 17 residues.

The CDR3 nucleotides read TGCGCCAGCAGCCTGGCAGGGGGAGACAATCAGCCCCAGCATTTT. This translates into CASSLAGGDNQPQHF. The chain combines TRBV5-1 with TRBJ1-5, with 7 bases lining up with TRBD1. This CDR3 is 15 amino acids long. CDR1 is SGHRS, CDR2 YFSETQ, per germline. J lost 3 bases, V lost 4 bases, and 7 bases had no gene match. The full variable domain, rest sourced from reference TRBV5-1 and TRBJ1-5, is KAGVTQTPRYLIKTRGQQVTLSCSPISGHRSVSWYQQTPGQGLQFLFEYFSETQRNKGNFPGRFSGRQFSNSRSEMNVSTLELGDSALYLCASSLAGGDNQPQHFGDGTRLSIL.

This clone showed up just once. A much bigger clone sits one base away, suggesting this may be a read error. V gene TRBV27 combines with J gene TRBJ2-6; no clear D. Trimming shortened V by 4 bases and J by 2 bases, and 3 bases separated the two germline ends. Germline V lookup: CDR1 MNHEY, CDR2 SMNVEV (reference sequence). The CDR3 contains 13 residues. DNA of the CDR3: TGTGCCAGCAGTTCCACTGGGGCCAACGTCCTGACTTTC. Translating it yields CASSSTGANVLTF.

The rearrangement links TRBV9 to TRBJ2-3, with a possible D match to TRBD2 (6 bases). The CDR3 length is 16 residues. Germline V gene data show CDR1 as SGDLS and CDR2 as YYNGEE. V shed 4 bases and J shed 3 bases, with 18 bases lying between them. Here the CDR3 DNA reads TGTGCCAGCAGCATCAAGACGGCCGGGAGAACAGATACGCAGTATTTT. Protein product: CASSIKTAGRTDTQYF.

The rearrangement links TRBV5-6 to TRBJ1-3; D call uncertain. CDR3 length equals 14 residues. CDR1 and CDR2 (germline): SGHDT, YYEEEE. Trimming took 0 bases from V and 4 from J, leaving 8 bases between them. The CDR3: CASSLVGNGNTIYF. CDR3 coding DNA: TGTGCCAGCAGCTTGGTGGGGAACGGAAACACCATATATTTT.